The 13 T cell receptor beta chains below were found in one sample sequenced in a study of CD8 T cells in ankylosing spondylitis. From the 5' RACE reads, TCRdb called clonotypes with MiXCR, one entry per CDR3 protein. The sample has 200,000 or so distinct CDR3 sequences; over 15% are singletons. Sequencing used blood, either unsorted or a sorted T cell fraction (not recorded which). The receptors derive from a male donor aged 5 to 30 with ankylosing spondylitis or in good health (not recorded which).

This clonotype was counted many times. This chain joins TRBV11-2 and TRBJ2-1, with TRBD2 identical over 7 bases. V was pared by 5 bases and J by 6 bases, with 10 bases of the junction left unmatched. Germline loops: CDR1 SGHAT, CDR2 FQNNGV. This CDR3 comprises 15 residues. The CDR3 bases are TGTGCCAGCAGCATGATAGCGGGTAATGTCAATGAGCAGTTCTTC. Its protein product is CASSMIAGNVNEQFF. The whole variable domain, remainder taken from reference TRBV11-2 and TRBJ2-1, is EAGVAQSPRYKIIEKRQSVAFWCNPISGHATLYWYQQILGQGPKLLIQFQNNGVVDDSQLPKDRFSAERLKGVDSTLKIQPAKLEDSAVYLCASSMIAGNVNEQFFGPGTRLTVL.

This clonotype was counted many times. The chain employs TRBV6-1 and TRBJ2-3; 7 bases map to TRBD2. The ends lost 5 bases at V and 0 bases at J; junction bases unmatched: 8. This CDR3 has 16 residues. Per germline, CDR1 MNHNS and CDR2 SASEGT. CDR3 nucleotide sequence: TGTGCCAGCAGTCCCGGAGCGGGGCCTAGCACAGATACGCAGTATTTT. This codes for CASSPGAGPSTDTQYF.

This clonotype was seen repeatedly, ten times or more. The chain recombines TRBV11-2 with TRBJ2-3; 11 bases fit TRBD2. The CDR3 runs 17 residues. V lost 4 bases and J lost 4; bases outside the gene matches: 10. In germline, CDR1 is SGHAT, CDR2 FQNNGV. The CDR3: CASSSRLGLAGADTQYF. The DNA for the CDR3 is TGTGCCAGCAGCTCCCGATTAGGACTAGCGGGTGCAGATACGCAGTATTTT.

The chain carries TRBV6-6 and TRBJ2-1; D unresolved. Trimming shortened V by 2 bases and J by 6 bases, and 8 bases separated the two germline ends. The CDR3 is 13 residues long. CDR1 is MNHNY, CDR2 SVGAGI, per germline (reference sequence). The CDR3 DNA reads TGTGCCAGCAGTTACGGGTTGGTCAATGAGCAGTTCTTC. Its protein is CASSYGLVNEQFF.

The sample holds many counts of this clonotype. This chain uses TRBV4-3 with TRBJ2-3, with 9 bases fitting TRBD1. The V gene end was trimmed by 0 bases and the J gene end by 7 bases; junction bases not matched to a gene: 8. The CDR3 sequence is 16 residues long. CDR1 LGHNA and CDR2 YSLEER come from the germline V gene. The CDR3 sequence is CASSQDSGQGGHTQYF. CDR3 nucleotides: TGCGCCAGCAGCCAAGATTCGGGACAGGGTGGGCATACGCAGTATTTT.

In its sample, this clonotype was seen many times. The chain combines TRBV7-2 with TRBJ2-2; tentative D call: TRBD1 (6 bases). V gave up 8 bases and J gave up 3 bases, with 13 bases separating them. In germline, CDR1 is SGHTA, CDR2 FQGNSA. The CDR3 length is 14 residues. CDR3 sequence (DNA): TGTGCCAGCTCCACAGGGATGCACACCGGGGAGCTGTTTTTT. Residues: CASSTGMHTGELFF.

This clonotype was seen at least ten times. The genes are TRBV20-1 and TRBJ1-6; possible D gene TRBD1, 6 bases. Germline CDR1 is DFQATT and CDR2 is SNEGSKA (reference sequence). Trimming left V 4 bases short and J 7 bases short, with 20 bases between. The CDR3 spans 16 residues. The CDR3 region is CSAIWEGGTRNSPLHF. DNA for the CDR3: TGCAGTGCTATCTGGGAGGGGGGGACCCGAAATTCACCCCTCCACTTT.

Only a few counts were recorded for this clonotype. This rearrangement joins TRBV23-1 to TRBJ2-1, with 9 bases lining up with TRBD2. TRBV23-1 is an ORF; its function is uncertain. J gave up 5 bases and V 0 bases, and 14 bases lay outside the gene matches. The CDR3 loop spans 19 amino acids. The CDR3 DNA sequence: TGCGCCAGCAGTCAATCAGGGGCGGGAGGGCCTGGAGTGAACAATGAGCAGTTCTTC. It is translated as CASSQSGAGGPGVNNEQFF.

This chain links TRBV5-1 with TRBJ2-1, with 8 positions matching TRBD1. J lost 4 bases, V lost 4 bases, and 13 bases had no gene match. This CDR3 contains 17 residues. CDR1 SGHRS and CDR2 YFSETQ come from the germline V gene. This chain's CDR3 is CASSGGTGGLGYNEQFF. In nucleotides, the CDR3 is TGCGCCAGCAGCGGGGGGACAGGAGGATTAGGTTACAATGAGCAGTTCTTC.

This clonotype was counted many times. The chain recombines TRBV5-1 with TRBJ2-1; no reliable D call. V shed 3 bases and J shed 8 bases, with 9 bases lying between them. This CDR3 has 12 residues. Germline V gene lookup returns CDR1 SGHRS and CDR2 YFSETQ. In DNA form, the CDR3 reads TGCGCCAGCAGCTCCCTCCTACATGAGCAGTTCTTC. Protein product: CASSSLLHEQFF.

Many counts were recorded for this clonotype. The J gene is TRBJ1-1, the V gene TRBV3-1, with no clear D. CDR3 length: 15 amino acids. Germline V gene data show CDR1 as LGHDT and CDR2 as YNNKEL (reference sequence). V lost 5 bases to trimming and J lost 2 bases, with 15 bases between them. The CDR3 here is CASSKALLSNTEAFF. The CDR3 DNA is TGTGCCAGCAGCAAAGCCCTTCTAAGTAACACTGAAGCTTTCTTT.

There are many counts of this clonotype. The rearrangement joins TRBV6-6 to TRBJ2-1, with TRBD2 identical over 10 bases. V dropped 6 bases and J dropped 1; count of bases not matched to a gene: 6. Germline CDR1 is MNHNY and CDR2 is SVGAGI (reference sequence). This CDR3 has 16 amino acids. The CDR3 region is CASSFTSGASYNEQFF. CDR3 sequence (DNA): TGTGCCAGCAGCTTCACTAGCGGGGCATCCTACAATGAGCAGTTCTTC.

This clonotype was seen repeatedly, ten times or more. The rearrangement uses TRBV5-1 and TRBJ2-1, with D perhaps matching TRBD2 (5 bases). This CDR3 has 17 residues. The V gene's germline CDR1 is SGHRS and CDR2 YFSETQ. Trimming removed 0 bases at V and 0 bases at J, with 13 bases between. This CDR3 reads CASSLEPRGNSYNEQFF. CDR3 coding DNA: TGCGCCAGCAGCTTGGAGCCCCGGGGAAACTCCTACAATGAGCAGTTCTTC.